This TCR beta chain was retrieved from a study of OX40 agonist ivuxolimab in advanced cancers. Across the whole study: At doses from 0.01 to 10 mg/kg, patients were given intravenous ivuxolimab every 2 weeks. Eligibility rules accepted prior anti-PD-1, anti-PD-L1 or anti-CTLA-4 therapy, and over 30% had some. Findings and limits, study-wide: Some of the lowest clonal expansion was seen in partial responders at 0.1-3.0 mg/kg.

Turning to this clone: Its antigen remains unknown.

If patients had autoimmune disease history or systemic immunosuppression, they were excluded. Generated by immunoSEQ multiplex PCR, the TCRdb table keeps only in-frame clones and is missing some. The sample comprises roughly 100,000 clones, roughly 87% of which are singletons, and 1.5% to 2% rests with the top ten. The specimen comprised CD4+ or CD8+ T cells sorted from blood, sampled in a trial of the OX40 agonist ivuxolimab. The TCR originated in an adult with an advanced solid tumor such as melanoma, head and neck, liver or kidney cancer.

CDR3 sequence reads: CASSVEGGRYNNEQFF. DNA for the CDR3: TGTGCCAGCAGCGTAGAGGGCGGGAGGTATAACAATGAGCAGTTCTTC. This rearrangement joins TRBV9 to TRBJ2-1; 8 bases match TRBD2. Germline CDR1 reads SGDLS; CDR2 reads YYNGEE. V trimming: 0 bases; J trimming: 5 bases; junction bases outside the gene matches: 7. The CDR3 sequence is 16 residues long.